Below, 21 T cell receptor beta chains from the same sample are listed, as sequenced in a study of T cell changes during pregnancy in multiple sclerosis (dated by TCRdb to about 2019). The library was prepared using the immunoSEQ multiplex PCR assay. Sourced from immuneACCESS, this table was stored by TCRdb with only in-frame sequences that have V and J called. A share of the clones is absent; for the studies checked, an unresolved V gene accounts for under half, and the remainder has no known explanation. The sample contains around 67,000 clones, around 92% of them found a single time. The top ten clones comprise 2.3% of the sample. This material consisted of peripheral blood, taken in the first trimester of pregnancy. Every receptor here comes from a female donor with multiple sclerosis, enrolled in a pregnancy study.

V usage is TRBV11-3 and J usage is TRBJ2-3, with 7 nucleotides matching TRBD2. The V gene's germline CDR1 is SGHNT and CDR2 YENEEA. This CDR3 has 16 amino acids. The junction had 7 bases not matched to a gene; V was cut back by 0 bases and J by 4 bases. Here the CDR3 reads CASSLEGDYGPDTQYF. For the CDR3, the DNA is TGTGCCAGCAGCTTAGAGGGGGACTATGGCCCAGATACGCAGTATTTT. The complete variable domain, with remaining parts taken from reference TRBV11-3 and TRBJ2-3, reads EAGVVQSPRYKIIEKKQPVAFWCNPISGHNTLYWYLQNLGQGPELLIRYENEEAVDDSQLPKDRFSAERLKGVDSTLKIQPAELGDSAVYLCASSLEGDYGPDTQYFGPGTRLTVL.

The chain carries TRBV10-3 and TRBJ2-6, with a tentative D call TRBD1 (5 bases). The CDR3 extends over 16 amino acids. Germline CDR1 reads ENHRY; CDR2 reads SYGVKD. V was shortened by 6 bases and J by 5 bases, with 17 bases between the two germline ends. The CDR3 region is CAIRPETEDWANVLTF. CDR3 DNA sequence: TGTGCCATCAGACCCGAGACAGAAGACTGGGCCAACGTCCTGACTTTC.

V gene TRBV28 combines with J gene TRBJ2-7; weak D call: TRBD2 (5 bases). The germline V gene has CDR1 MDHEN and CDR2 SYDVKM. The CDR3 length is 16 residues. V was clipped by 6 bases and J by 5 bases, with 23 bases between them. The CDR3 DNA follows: TGTGCCAGCAGCCCCCCAGGTGGCCTTGGAGGAAACGAGCAGTACTTC. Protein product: CASSPPGGLGGNEQYF.

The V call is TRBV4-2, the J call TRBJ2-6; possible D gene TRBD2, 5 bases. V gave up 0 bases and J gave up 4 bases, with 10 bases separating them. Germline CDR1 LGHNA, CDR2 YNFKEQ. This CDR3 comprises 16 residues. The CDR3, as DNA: TGTGCCAGCAGCCAAGAAGGTTCTAGCGGGGCCAACGTCCTGACTTTC. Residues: CASSQEGSSGANVLTF.

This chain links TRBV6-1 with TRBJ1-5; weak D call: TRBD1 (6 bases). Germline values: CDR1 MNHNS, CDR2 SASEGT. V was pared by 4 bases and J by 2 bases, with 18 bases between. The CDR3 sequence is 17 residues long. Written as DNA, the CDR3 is TGTGCCAGCAGTGCTACCCGGGACAATCTAGGCAATCAGCCCCAGCATTTT. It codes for CASSATRDNLGNQPQHF.

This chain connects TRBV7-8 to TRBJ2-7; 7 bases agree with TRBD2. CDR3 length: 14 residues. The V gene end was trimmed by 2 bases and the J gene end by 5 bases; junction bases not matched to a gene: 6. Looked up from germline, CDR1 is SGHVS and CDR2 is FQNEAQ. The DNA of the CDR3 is TGTGCCAGCAGCTTATACACGGGAGGCCACGAGCAGTACTTC. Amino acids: CASSLYTGGHEQYF.

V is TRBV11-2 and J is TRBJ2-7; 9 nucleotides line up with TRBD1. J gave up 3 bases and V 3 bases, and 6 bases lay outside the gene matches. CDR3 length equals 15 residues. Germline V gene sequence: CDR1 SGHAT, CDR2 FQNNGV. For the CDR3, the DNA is TGTGCCAGCAGCTTCGAGACAGGGGGTATCTACGAGCAGTACTTC. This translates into CASSFETGGIYEQYF.

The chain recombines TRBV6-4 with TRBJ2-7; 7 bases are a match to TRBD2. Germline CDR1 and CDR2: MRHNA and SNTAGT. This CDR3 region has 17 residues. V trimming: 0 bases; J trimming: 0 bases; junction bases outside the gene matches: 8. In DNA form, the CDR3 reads TGTGCCAGCAGTGACTCACAAGGAGCGGGGAGCTCCTACGAGCAGTACTTC. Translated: CASSDSQGAGSSYEQYF.

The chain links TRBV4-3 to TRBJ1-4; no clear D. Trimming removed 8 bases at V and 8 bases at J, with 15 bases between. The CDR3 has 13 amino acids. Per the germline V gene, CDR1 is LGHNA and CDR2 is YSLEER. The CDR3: CASSGPREEKLFF. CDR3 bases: TGCGCCAGCTCCGGGCCGCGGGAGGAAAAACTGTTTTTT.

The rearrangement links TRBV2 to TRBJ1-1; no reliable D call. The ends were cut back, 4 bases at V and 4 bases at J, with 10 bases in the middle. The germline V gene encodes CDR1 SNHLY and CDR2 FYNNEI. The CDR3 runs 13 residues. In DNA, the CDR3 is TGTGCCAGCAGTGTGGAGGAAGGCACTGAAGCTTTCTTT. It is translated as CASSVEEGTEAFF.

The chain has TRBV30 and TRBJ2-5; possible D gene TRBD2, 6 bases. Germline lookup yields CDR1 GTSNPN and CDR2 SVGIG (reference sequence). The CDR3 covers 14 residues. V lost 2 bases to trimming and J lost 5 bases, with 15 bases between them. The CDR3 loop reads CAWSLTGEWETQYF. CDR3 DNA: TGTGCCTGGAGTCTTACGGGGGAATGGGAGACCCAGTACTTC.

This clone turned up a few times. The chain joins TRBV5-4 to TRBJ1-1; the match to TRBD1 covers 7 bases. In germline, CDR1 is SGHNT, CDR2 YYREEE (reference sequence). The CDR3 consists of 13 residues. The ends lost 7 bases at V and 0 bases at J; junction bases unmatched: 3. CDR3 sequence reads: CASQGVMNTEAFF. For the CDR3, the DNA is TGTGCCAGCCAGGGGGTTATGAACACTGAAGCTTTCTTT.

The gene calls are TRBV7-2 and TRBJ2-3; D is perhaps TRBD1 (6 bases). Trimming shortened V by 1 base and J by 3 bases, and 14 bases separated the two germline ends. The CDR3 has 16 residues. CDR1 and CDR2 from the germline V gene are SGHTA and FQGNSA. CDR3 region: CASSLGRGWMTDTQYF. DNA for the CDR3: TGTGCCAGCAGCTTAGGTAGGGGGTGGATGACAGATACGCAGTATTTT.

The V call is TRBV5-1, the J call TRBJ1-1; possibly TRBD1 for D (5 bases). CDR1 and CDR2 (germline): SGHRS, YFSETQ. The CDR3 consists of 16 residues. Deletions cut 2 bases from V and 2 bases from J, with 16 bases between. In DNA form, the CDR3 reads TGCGCCAGCAGCTTAAGGCCGGGGGGGGAAAACACTGAAGCTTTCTTT. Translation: CASSLRPGGENTEAFF.

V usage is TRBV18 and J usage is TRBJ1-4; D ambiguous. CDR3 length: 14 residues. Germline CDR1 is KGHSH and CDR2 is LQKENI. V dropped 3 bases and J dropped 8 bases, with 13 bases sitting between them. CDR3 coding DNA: TGTGCCAGCTCACCGCCCGTCGCTAGCGAAAAACTGTTTTTT. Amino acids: CASSPPVASEKLFF. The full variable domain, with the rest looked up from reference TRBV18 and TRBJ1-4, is NAGVMQNPRHLVRRRGQEARLRCSPMKGHSHVYWYRQLPEEGLKFMVYLQKENIIDESGMPKERFSAEFPKEGPSILRIQQVVRGDSAAYFCASSPPVASEKLFFGSGTQLSVL.

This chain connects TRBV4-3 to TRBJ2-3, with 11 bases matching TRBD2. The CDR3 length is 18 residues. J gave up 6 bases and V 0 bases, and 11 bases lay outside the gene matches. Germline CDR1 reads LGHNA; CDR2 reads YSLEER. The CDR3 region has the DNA TGCGCCAGCAGCCAAGACCGAATTAGCGGGAGGGGGAGTGATACGCAGTATTTT. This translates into CASSQDRISGRGSDTQYF.

This chain's CDR3 is CAISELAENNEQFF. The DNA of the CDR3 is TGTGCCATCAGTGAACTAGCGGAGAACAATGAGCAGTTCTTC. V and J are TRBV10-3 and TRBJ2-1; 8 bases align to TRBD2. CDR3 length: 14 amino acids. The germline CDR1 and CDR2 sequences are ENHRY and SYGVKD. The ends lost 3 bases at V and 5 bases at J; junction bases unmatched: 3.

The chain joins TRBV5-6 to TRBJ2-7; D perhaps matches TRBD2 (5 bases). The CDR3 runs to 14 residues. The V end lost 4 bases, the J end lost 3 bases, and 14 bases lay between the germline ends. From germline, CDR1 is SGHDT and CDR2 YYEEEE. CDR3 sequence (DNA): TGTGCCAGCAGCCCCGAGGGAGCCCACTACGAGCAGTACTTC. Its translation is CASSPEGAHYEQYF.

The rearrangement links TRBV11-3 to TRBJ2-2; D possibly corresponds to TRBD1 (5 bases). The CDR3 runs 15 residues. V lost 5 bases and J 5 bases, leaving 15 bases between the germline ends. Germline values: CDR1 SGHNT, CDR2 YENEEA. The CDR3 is CASSDGQGRTGELFF. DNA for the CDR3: TGTGCCAGCAGCGACGGGCAGGGTCGGACCGGGGAGCTGTTTTTT.

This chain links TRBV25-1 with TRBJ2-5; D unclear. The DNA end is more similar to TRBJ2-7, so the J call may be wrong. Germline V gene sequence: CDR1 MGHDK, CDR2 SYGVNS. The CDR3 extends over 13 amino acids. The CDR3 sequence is CASSSGRGHEQYF. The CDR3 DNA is TGTGCCAGCAGTTCCGGTCGAGGCCACGAGCAGTACTTC.

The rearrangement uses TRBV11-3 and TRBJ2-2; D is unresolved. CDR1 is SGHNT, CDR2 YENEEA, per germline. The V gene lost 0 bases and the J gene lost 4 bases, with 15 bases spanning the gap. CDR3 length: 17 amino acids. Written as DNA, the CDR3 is TGTGCCAGCAGCTTAGAGATTGGTACCACGGGCACCGGGGAGCTGTTTTTT. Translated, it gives CASSLEIGTTGTGELFF. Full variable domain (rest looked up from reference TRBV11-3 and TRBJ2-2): EAGVVQSPRYKIIEKKQPVAFWCNPISGHNTLYWYLQNLGQGPELLIRYENEEAVDDSQLPKDRFSAERLKGVDSTLKIQPAELGDSAVYLCASSLEIGTTGTGELFFGEGSRLTVL.